These T cell receptor beta chains were read from a single sample in a study of OX40 agonist ivuxolimab in advanced cancers. The data were produced by immunoSEQ multiplex PCR, yet TCRdb's version contains in-frame clones alone and is incomplete. The profile shows tens of thousands of clones, more than 80% of them singletons. The sample was CD4+ or CD8+ T cells sorted from blood, taken in a trial of the OX40 agonist ivuxolimab. These receptors all come from an adult with an advanced solid tumor such as melanoma, head and neck, liver or kidney cancer. Each CDR3 is given with its conserved first and last residue. D genes are given only for firm matches. The size field is filled for only some rows; it gives once, few, many or a size class.

D,J,V,size,CDR3,DNA
.,TRBJ2-3,TRBV6-5,.,CASSYSRSTDTQYF,TGTGCCAGCAGTTACTCGAGAAGCACAGATACGCAGTATTTT
TRBD1,TRBJ1-5,TRBV6-6,.,CASRTGGDQPQHF,TGTGCCAGCAGGACAGGGGGAGATCAGCCCCAGCATTTT
.,TRBJ2-1,TRBV11-3,.,CASSLAPVGEQFF,TGTGCCAGCAGCTTAGCTCCTGTCGGTGAGCAGTTCTTC
.,TRBJ1-1,TRBV2,.,CAGKGNTEAFF,TGTGCCGGCAAGGGGAACACTGAAGCTTTCTTT
.,TRBJ1-2,TRBV5-5,.,CASSYTGFYTF,TGTGCCAGCAGCTACACAGGGTTCTACACCTTC
TRBD2,TRBJ2-3,TRBV7-6,.,CASSSNGLVDTQYF,TGTGCCAGCAGCTCGAACGGACTAGTTGATACGCAGTATTTT
.,TRBJ2-4,TRBV4-3,.,CASSQTDGNIQYF,TGCGCCAGCAGCCAAACCGACGGAAACATTCAGTACTTC
.,TRBJ1-5,TRBV15,.,CATSRDWSQPQHF,TGTGCCACCAGCAGAGATTGGAGCCAGCCCCAGCATTTT
.,TRBJ1-4,TRBV7-9,once,CASSGYEKLFF,TGTGCCAGCAGCGGGTATGAAAAACTGTTTTTT
.,TRBJ2-6,TRBV2,.,CASSEVFGSGANVLTF,TGTGCCAGCAGTGAGGTATTCGGGTCTGGGGCCAACGTCCTGACTTTC